These T cell receptor beta chains were read from a single sample in a study of response to subunit inactivated influenza vaccine. TCRdb itself ran the RT-PCR reads through MiXCR, one entry per CDR3 protein. Here the sample spans 200,000 to 300,000 distinct CDR3 sequences, 10% to 15% being singletons. This specimen consisted of non-naive T cells sorted from PBMCs, obtained roughly 2 weeks before vaccination. The receptor source for this set is a man between 45 and 60 years old who received an inactivated influenza vaccine. CDR3s include the opening cysteine and the closing phenylalanine or tryptophan. A D gene is named only where the DNA matches it firmly. The listing skips clone size in some rows; elsewhere it reads once, few, many or a size class.

TRBJ1-5,few,.,TRBV7-2,TGTGCCAGCAGCTTAGATCCGGGTCAGCCCCAGCATTTT,CASSLDPGQPQHF
TRBJ1-5,few,.,TRBV6-1,TGTGCCAGCAGTGATCGAAGGACCGCCATCAGCCAGCCCCAGCATTTT,CASSDRRTAISQPQHF
TRBJ2-7,.,.,TRBV3-1,TGTGCCAGCAGCCAAGTCACCACCCGCGAGCAGTACTTC,CASSQVTTREQYF
TRBJ1-2,.,.,TRBV20-1,TGCAGTGCTACCAGTACGGGATTACCCTACTATGGCTACACCTTC,CSATSTGLPYYGYTF
TRBJ1-2,.,.,TRBV4-3,TGCGCCAGCAGCAGGGCCCAGACAGACAACTATGGCTACACCTTC,CASSRAQTDNYGYTF
TRBJ2-1,.,TRBD2,TRBV19,TGTGCCAGTAGTCCCCAGGGACTAGCGGGGGGTGGTGGGCAGTTCTTC,CASSPQGLAGGGGQFF
TRBJ1-6,many,.,TRBV10-3,TGTGCCATCAGTAGGACACCCACACAGAATTCACCCCTCCACTTT,CAISRTPTQNSPLHF
TRBJ2-1,.,.,TRBV3-1,TGTGCCAGCACCAAGGAGTTCCCTTGGACACGGGTGTTTAATGAGCAGTTCTTC,CASTKEFPWTRVFNEQFF
TRBJ2-5,many,.,TRBV30,TGTGCCTGGAGTGTATTAGAACAAGAGACCCAGTACTTC,CAWSVLEQETQYF
TRBJ2-7,few,TRBD1,TRBV24-1,TGTGCCACCAGTGAAACTGGGACAGGGGAAGCGTACGAGCAGTACTTC,CATSETGTGEAYEQYF
TRBJ2-7,many,TRBD2,TRBV10-1,TGCGCCAGCAGTGAGGCCTACGGGACTAGCATCTACGAGCAGTACTTC,CASSEAYGTSIYEQYF
TRBJ2-1,few,.,TRBV29-1,TGCAGCGGGAGGGGCTCCTACAATGAGCAGTTCTTC,CSGRGSYNEQFF
TRBJ1-3,few,TRBD1,TRBV4-1,TGCGCCAGCAGCCAAGTGGACAGGGGGCTCGGAAACACCATATATTTT,CASSQVDRGLGNTIYF
TRBJ2-1,.,.,TRBV2,TGTGCCAGCAGCTCTACCTTAGCGTCTTCCTACAATGAGCAGTTCTTC,CASSSTLASSYNEQFF
TRBJ1-2,many,.,TRBV4-1,TGCGCCAGCAGTCCAGGACCTGCGGGCTATGGCTACACCTTC,CASSPGPAGYGYTF
TRBJ2-5,few,.,TRBV24-1,TGTGCCACCAGTGATTCCGGGACTCTGAGGGAGACCCAGTACTTC,CATSDSGTLRETQYF
TRBJ2-1,many,TRBD2,TRBV20-1,TGCAGTGCTTCGAGGAGCGGGGGGGAATACAATGAGCAGTTCTTC,CSASRSGGEYNEQFF